Below, 25 T cell receptor beta chains from the same sample are listed, as sequenced in a study of cytomegalovirus exposure and HLA in healthy donors. 13 Jbeta primers and 60 Vbeta primers were used for the PCR. Clones were read by immunoSEQ multiplex PCR, and TCRdb kept only the in-frame ones, dropping some. This sample has around 160,000 clones; 60% to 85% occur once, and the top ten carry around an eighth. Sequences were obtained from PBMCs. The receptors derive from a man aged 35 to 55 in good health and CMV-seropositive.

The CDR3 reads CASSLMGGSPLHF. In DNA form, the CDR3 reads TGTGCCAGCAGCTTAATGGGGGGTTCACCCCTCCACTTT. This chain connects TRBV5-6 to TRBJ1-6; TRBD1 might be the D (5 bases). V was shortened by 2 bases and J by 9 bases, with 9 bases between the two germline ends. CDR3 length equals 13 residues. Germline values: CDR1 SGHDT, CDR2 YYEEEE.

The DNA for the CDR3 is TGTGCCAGCAGCCAAGGAGGAGGCGGTACCTACGAGCAGTACTTC. This sequence encodes CASSQGGGGTYEQYF. The chain uses TRBV14 and TRBJ2-7; D is possibly TRBD2 (5 bases). The ends were cut back, 1 base at V and 2 bases at J, with 12 bases in the middle. The CDR3 is made up of 15 amino acids. Looked up from germline, CDR1 is SGHDN and CDR2 is FVKESK.

The chain links TRBV7-9 to TRBJ2-3, with TRBD2 identical over 13 bases. V trimming: 4 bases; J trimming: 3 bases; junction bases outside the gene matches: 7. CDR1 is SEHNR, CDR2 FQNEAQ, per germline (reference sequence). The CDR3 covers 17 residues. CDR3 residues: CASSYWTSGSVTDTQYF. The DNA of the CDR3 is TGTGCCAGCAGCTATTGGACTAGCGGGAGTGTAACAGATACGCAGTATTTT. Looking up the rest from reference TRBV7-9 and TRBJ2-3 gives the full variable domain: DTGVSQNPRHKITKRGQNVTFRCDPISEHNRLYWYRQTLGQGPEFLTYFQNEAQLEKSRLLSDRFSAERPKGSFSTLEIQRTEQGDSAMYLCASSYWTSGSVTDTQYFGPGTRLTVL.

This clone was seen many times. The chain combines TRBV25-1 with TRBJ2-5; 7 bases match TRBD1. Germline CDR1 is MGHDK and CDR2 is SYGVNS. Trimming cost V 5 bases and J 6 bases; bases outside gene matches: 9. This CDR3 spans 14 amino acids. This chain's CDR3 is CASSSYRGRKTQYF. The CDR3 DNA is TGTGCCAGCAGTTCTTACAGGGGACGGAAGACCCAGTACTTC.

The rearrangement uses TRBV6-5 and TRBJ1-5; TRBD1 is a possible D gene (6 bases). This CDR3 has 15 amino acids. The V end lost 6 bases, the J end lost 0 bases, and 12 bases lay between the germline ends. The germline gives CDR1 MNHEY, CDR2 SVGAGI. The CDR3: CASRGGGSSNQPQHF. The CDR3 nucleotides read TGTGCCAGCAGGGGTGGGGGCTCTAGCAATCAGCCCCAGCATTTT.

This clone was recorded a few times. The rearrangement joins TRBV16 to TRBJ2-1; 9 bases match TRBD2. CDR1 is KGHSY and CDR2 is FQNENV in the germline V gene. The CDR3 is made up of 16 amino acids. Trimming removed 2 bases from V and 6 bases from J; junction bases left unmatched: 8. CDR3 bases: TGTGCCAGCAGCCAAAAGCTAGCGGGAATAACCAATGAGCAGTTCTTC. Translating it yields CASSQKLAGITNEQFF.

The chain recombines TRBV10-3 with TRBJ1-2, with 7 bases identical to TRBD1. Germline trimming cut 0 bases from V and 13 bases from J; bases unmatched to any gene: 8. The CDR3 loop spans 13 amino acids. The V gene's germline CDR1 is ENHRY and CDR2 SYGVKD. CDR3 sequence: CAISESTDRFITF. CDR3 nucleotides: TGTGCCATCAGTGAGTCGACGGACAGGTTTATCACCTTC.

J is TRBJ1-2 and V is TRBV4-3; possibly TRBD1 for D (6 bases). This CDR3 region has 15 residues. From germline, CDR1 is LGHNA and CDR2 YSLEER. The V end was cut by 0 bases, the J end by 4 bases, with 12 bases between. The CDR3 spells CASSQDQGQAYGYTF. CDR3 in DNA: TGCGCCAGCAGCCAAGATCAGGGACAAGCCTATGGCTACACCTTC.

The chain recombines TRBV18 with TRBJ1-2, with no clear D. Trimming removed 3 bases at V and 5 bases at J, with 10 bases between. This CDR3 has 13 amino acids. The V gene's germline CDR1 is KGHSH and CDR2 LQKENI. The CDR3 coding sequence is TGTGCCAGCTCACCCTCCGCCTATTATGGCTACACCTTC. Its protein is CASSPSAYYGYTF. The complete variable domain, with remaining parts taken from reference TRBV18 and TRBJ1-2, reads NAGVMQNPRHLVRRRGQEARLRCSPMKGHSHVYWYRQLPEEGLKFMVYLQKENIIDESGMPKERFSAEFPKEGPSILRIQQVVRGDSAAYFCASSPSAYYGYTFGSGTRLTVV.

This sequence joins TRBV4-2 and TRBJ2-2; TRBD2 agrees at 13 bases. From germline, CDR1 is LGHNA and CDR2 YNFKEQ. Losses at the gene ends were 4 bases for V and 7 bases for J; bases not matched to a gene: 21. The CDR3 has 21 amino acids. The CDR3 coding sequence is TGTGCCAGCAGCCCCTTCGGGACTAGCGGGACTCTAACCCCTAGGATCGGGGAGCTGTTTTTT. It specifies CASSPFGTSGTLTPRIGELFF.

This clone showed up just a few times. The chain is built from TRBV10-3 and TRBJ2-7; 9 bases fit TRBD2. V was pared by 10 bases and J by 3 bases, with 13 bases of the junction left unmatched. Germline CDR1 ENHRY, CDR2 SYGVKD. The CDR3 is 15 amino acids. The CDR3 nucleotides read TGTGCCACGCGGAGGGAGACTAGCGGTTTCTACGAGCAGTACTTC. This translates into CATRRETSGFYEQYF.

This chain joins TRBV5-1 and TRBJ2-5, with 7 positions matching TRBD1. Germline CDR1 is SGHRS and CDR2 is YFSETQ. The CDR3 covers 15 residues. Trimming removed 4 bases from V and 5 bases from J; junction bases left unmatched: 11. The CDR3 DNA is TGCGCCAGCAGCCATACGAGGACAGGATGGGAGACCCAGTACTTC. It specifies CASSHTRTGWETQYF.

This rearrangement joins TRBV9 to TRBJ2-1; no clear D gene. The V and J ends lost 4 bases and 6 bases respectively, with 11 bases between them. Germline V gives CDR1 SGDLS, CDR2 YYNGEE. CDR3 size: 13 residues. The CDR3 loop is CASSPSVGNEQFF. The CDR3 nucleotides are TGTGCCAGCAGCCCTAGTGTGGGCAATGAGCAGTTCTTC.

The chain employs TRBV5-4 and TRBJ2-1; 11 bases are shared with TRBD1. This CDR3 has 15 residues. Per the germline V gene, CDR1 is SGHNT and CDR2 is YYREEE (reference sequence). Unmatched junction bases numbered 7, after V lost 4 bases and J lost 7 bases. The CDR3 nucleotides are TGTGCCAGCAGCCCGGACAGGGGGCGCGGGAATGAGCAGTTCTTC. It encodes CASSPDRGRGNEQFF.

The J gene is TRBJ2-3, the V gene TRBV5-4; 11 bases map to TRBD2. Germline lookup yields CDR1 SGHNT and CDR2 YYREEE (reference sequence). The CDR3 totals 17 residues. V lost 3 bases, J lost 2 bases, and 8 bases stayed unmatched. The CDR3 here is CASSSFLAGGATDTQYF. The CDR3 coding sequence is TGTGCCAGCAGCTCCTTTCTAGCGGGAGGTGCCACAGATACGCAGTATTTT.

The genes are TRBV11-2 and TRBJ1-1; TRBD1 might be the D (5 bases). Germline assignment: CDR1 SGHAT and CDR2 FQNNGV. This CDR3 spans 17 amino acids. With 0 bases removed from V and 5 bases from J, the gap between germline ends came to 19 bases. CDR3 DNA sequence: TGTGCCAGCAGCTTAGATCCCCCCCAGGGCAGACCGACTGAAGCTTTCTTT. Protein: CASSLDPPQGRPTEAFF. The full variable domain, completed using reference TRBV11-2 and TRBJ1-1, is EAGVAQSPRYKIIEKRQSVAFWCNPISGHATLYWYQQILGQGPKLLIQFQNNGVVDDSQLPKDRFSAERLKGVDSTLKIQPAKLEDSAVYLCASSLDPPQGRPTEAFFGQGTRLTVV.

This clone turned up a few times. Here the CDR3 DNA reads TGTGCCAGCAGCTCCCTAGCGGGAGGGCCCGGAGGGGAGCTGTTTTTT. This codes for CASSSLAGGPGGELFF. The rearrangement links TRBV5-4 to TRBJ2-2; TRBD2 matches 12 bases. J lost 8 bases, V lost 3 bases, and 8 bases had no gene match. The CDR3 spans 16 residues. In germline, CDR1 is SGHNT, CDR2 YYREEE (reference sequence).

The chain employs TRBV19 and TRBJ1-1; 7 nucleotides line up with TRBD1. This CDR3 has 15 amino acids. Per germline, CDR1 LNHDA and CDR2 SQIVND (reference sequence). J lost 0 bases, V lost 0 bases, and 1 base had no gene match. This chain's CDR3 is CASSIEDRMNTEAFF. The CDR3, as DNA: TGTGCCAGTAGTATAGAGGACAGGATGAACACTGAAGCTTTCTTT.

The chain links TRBV27 to TRBJ2-1; TRBD2 matches 10 bases. V shed 6 bases, J shed 1 base, and the junction held 6 bases outside the gene matches. The germline V gene encodes CDR1 MNHEY and CDR2 SMNVEV (reference sequence). The CDR3 consists of 16 residues. Written as DNA, the CDR3 is TGTGCCAGCAGCCTGTCTAGCGGGAGTTCCTACAATGAGCAGTTCTTC. Translated: CASSLSSGSSYNEQFF.

This sequence joins TRBV6-1 and TRBJ1-1; D may be TRBD1 (6 bases). Germline CDR1 and CDR2: MNHNS and SASEGT. The CDR3 spans 11 residues. Trimming pared 6 bases from V and 11 bases from J, leaving 13 bases between. As DNA, the CDR3 is TGTGCCAGCAGGGAAACAGGGAGCGCTTTCTTT. It codes for CASRETGSAFF.

The rearrangement uses TRBV27 and TRBJ2-7; 8 nucleotides align to TRBD2. J was trimmed by 7 bases and V by 7 bases; bases with no gene match: 15. Germline CDR1 and CDR2: MNHEY and SMNVEV (reference sequence). The CDR3 covers 15 residues. CDR3 sequence: CASTATPSGGGEQYF. Written as DNA, the CDR3 is TGTGCCAGCACAGCAACTCCCAGCGGGGGAGGTGAGCAGTACTTC.

This chain connects TRBV9 to TRBJ2-7; D possibly corresponds to TRBD2 (5 bases). Germline V gene data show CDR1 as SGDLS and CDR2 as YYNGEE. The CDR3 is made up of 14 amino acids. The V end lost 0 bases, the J end lost 5 bases, and 12 bases lay between the germline ends. The CDR3 here is CASSVAGILDEQYF. The CDR3 nucleotides read TGTGCCAGCAGCGTAGCCGGGATTCTGGACGAGCAGTACTTC.

The CDR3 nucleotides read TGTGCCAGCTCACCAATTACAGGAACCTCTGGAAACACCATATATTTT. Amino acid sequence: CASSPITGTSGNTIYF. The V and J genes are TRBV18 and TRBJ1-3; perhaps TRBD1 as D (5 bases). CDR3 length equals 16 residues. Per the germline V gene, CDR1 is KGHSH and CDR2 is LQKENI. The V and J ends lost 2 bases and 0 bases respectively, with 11 bases between them.

CDR3 nucleotides: TGTGCCATCAGTGATATCGGGTACGAGCAGTACTTC. Encoded protein: CAISDIGYEQYF. This chain uses TRBV10-3 with TRBJ2-7; unclear D gene. Trimming removed 3 bases from V and 4 bases from J, with 7 bases in between. Germline V CDR1 and CDR2: ENHRY, SYGVKD. The CDR3 totals 12 residues.

This clone appeared once. V is TRBV19 and J is TRBJ1-2; D perhaps matches TRBD1 (6 bases). The CDR3 extends over 14 amino acids. Trimming stripped 4 bases from V and 4 bases from J, with 13 bases between. Germline-derived CDR1 and CDR2 are LNHDA and SQIVND (reference sequence). As DNA, the CDR3 is TGTGCCAGTAGTAAGGCCCAGGGGAGCTATGGCTACACCTTC. It translates to CASSKAQGSYGYTF.